The 2 T cell receptor beta chains reported below all come from one sample, sequenced in a study of cytomegalovirus exposure and HLA in healthy donors. PCR employed 60 Vbeta and 13 Jbeta primers. Using immunoSEQ multiplex PCR, the repertoire was profiled, and TCRdb retains in-frame clones only, with some absent. Of around 130,000 clones in the sample, around 67% were seen once. Sequencing was carried out using PBMCs. These receptor sequences come from a woman aged 40 to 50 in good health and CMV-seropositive.

This chain joins TRBV28 and TRBJ1-2; no firm D call. The CDR3 extends over 13 amino acids. The V gene lost 6 bases and the J gene lost 3 bases, with 11 bases spanning the gap. Germline V lookup: CDR1 MDHEN, CDR2 SYDVKM. The CDR3 loop reads CASRLGGDYGYTF. CDR3 DNA: TGTGCCAGCAGGCTCGGAGGAGACTATGGCTACACCTTC.

This clone was seen a few times. In nucleotides, the CDR3 is TGTGCCAGCAGTCTTATGCTAGACAGGAACACTGAAGCTTTCTTT. It translates to CASSLMLDRNTEAFF. The chain couples TRBV28 to TRBJ1-1; possibly TRBD1 for D (5 bases). The length of the CDR3 is 15 residues. The germline V gene encodes CDR1 MDHEN and CDR2 SYDVKM. Trimming cost V 5 bases and J 1 base, with 14 bases left between them.